The subject of this entry is one TCR beta chain. Its antigen remains unidentified. Generated by immunoSEQ multiplex PCR, the TCRdb table keeps only in-frame clones and is missing some. The repertoire holds about 79,000 clones, with approximately 80% as singletons. These data belong to a study of T cell responses to AZD1222 COVID-19 vaccine. Looking at the study overall: Analyses pooled second doses at about 4 or about 12 weeks.

Trimming cost V 1 base and J 5 bases, with 14 bases left between them. CDR1 and CDR2 (germline): SEHNR, FQNEAQ (reference sequence). The CDR3 is 15 residues long. Study observations and caveats: The donors showed a predominance of white British ancestry and of females, with possible underestimation of clonal diversity.

The V gene is TRBV7-9, the J gene TRBJ1-1, with D perhaps matching TRBD1 (6 bases). The source material was peripheral blood, sampled on day 0 of AZD1222 vaccination. The TCR comes from an adult in good health. CDR3 residues: CASSLVGGLGTEAFF. The CDR3 DNA reads as TGTGCCAGCAGCTTAGTCGGGGGGCTAGGGACTGAAGCTTTCTTT.